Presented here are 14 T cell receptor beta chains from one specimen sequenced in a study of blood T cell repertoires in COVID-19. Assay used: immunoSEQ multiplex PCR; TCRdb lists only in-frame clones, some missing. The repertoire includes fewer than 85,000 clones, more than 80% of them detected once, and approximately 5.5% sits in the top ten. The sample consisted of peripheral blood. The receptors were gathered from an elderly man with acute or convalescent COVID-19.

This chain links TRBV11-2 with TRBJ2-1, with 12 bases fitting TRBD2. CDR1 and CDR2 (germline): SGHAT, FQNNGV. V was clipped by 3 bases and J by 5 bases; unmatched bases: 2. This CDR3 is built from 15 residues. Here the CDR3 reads CASSFWTSGNNEQFF. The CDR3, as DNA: TGTGCCAGCAGCTTCTGGACTAGCGGGAACAATGAGCAGTTCTTC.

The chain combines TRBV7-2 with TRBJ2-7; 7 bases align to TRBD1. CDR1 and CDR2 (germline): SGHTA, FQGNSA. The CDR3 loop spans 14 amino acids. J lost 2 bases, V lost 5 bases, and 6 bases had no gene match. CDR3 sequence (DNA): TGTGCCAGCAGCACGACACAGGGGCCCTACGAGCAGTACTTC. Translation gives CASSTTQGPYEQYF.

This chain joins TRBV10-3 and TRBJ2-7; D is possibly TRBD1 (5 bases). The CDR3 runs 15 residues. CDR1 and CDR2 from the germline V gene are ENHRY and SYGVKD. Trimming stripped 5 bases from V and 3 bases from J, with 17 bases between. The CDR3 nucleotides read TGTGCCATCAGTTCAGGGCTCACCGGATTCTACGAGCAGTACTTC. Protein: CAISSGLTGFYEQYF.

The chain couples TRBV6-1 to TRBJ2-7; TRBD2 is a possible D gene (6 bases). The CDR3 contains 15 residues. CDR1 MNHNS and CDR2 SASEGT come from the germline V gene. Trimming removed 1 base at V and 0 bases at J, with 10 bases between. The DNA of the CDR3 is TGTGCCAGCAGTGAAGTGGGTAGCGGCTCCTACGAGCAGTACTTC. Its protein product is CASSEVGSGSYEQYF.

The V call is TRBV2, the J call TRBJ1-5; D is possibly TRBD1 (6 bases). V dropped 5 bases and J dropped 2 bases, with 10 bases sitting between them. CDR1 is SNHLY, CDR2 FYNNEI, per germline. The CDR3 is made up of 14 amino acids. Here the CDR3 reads CASSLGAGNQPQHF. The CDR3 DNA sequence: TGTGCCAGCAGTTTGGGGGCTGGCAATCAGCCCCAGCATTTT.

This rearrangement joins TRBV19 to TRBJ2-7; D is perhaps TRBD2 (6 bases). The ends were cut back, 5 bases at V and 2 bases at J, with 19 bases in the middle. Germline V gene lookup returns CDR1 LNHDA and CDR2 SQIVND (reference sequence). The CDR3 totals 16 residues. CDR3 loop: CASSPPLMGGPYEQYF. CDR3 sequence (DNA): TGTGCCAGTAGTCCCCCCCTGATGGGAGGTCCCTACGAGCAGTACTTC.

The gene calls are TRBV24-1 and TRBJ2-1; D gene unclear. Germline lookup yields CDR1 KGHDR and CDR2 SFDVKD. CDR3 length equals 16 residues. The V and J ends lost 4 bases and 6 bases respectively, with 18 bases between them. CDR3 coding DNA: TGTGCCACCAGTGACCCGTCTACCTCAACGGGCAATGAGCAGTTCTTC. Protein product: CATSDPSTSTGNEQFF.

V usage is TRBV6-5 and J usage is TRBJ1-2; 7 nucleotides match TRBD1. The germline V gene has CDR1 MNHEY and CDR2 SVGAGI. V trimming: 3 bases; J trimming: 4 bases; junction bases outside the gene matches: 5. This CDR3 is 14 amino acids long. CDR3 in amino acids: CASSYMDRTYGYTF. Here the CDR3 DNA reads TGTGCCAGCAGTTATATGGACAGGACCTATGGCTACACCTTC.

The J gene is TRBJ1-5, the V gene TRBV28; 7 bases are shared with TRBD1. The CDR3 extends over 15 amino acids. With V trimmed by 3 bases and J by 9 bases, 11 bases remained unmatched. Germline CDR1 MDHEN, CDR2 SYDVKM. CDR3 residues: CASSFKGSGGGPQHF. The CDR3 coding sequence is TGTGCCAGCAGTTTTAAGGGGTCAGGGGGTGGGCCCCAGCATTTT.

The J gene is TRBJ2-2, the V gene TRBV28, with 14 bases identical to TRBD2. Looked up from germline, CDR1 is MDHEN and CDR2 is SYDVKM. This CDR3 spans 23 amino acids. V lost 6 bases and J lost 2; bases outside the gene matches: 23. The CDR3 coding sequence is TGTGCCAGCAGCTTTGCTTCCTCCTCCGGACTAGCGGGAGGCCCCTATAACACCGGGGAGCTGTTTTTT. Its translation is CASSFASSSGLAGGPYNTGELFF.

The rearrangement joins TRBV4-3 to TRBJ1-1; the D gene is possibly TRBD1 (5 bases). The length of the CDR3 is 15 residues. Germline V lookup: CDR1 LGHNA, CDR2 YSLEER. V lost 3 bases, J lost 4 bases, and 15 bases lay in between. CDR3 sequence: CASSQATGGGTEAFF. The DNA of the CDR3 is TGCGCCAGCAGCCAGGCGACCGGGGGTGGCACTGAAGCTTTCTTT.

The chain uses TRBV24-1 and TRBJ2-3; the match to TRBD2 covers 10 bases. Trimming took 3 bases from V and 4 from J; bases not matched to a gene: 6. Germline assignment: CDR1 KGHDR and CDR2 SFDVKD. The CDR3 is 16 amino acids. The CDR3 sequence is CATSDRSSGRSDTQYF. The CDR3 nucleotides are TGTGCCACCAGTGATCGGTCTAGCGGGAGATCAGATACGCAGTATTTT.

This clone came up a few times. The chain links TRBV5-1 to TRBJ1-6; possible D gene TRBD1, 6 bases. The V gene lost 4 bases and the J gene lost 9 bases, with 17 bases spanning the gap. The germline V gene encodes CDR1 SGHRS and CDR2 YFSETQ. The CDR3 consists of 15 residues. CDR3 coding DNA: TGCGCCAGCAGCCCAGGGGTGGTCGGAAGTTCACCCCTCCACTTT. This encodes CASSPGVVGSSPLHF. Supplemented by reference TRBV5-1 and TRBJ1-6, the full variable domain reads KAGVTQTPRYLIKTRGQQVTLSCSPISGHRSVSWYQQTPGQGLQFLFEYFSETQRNKGNFPGRFSGRQFSNSRSEMNVSTLELGDSALYLCASSPGVVGSSPLHFGNGTRLTVT.

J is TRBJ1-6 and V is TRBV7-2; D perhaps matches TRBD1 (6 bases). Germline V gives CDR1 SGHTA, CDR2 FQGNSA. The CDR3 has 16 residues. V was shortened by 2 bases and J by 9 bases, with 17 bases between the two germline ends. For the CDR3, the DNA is TGTGCCAGCAGCTTAAACCTGGGGGCGAATTCTTCACCCCTCCACTTT. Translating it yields CASSLNLGANSSPLHF. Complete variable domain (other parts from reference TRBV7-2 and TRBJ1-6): GAGVSQSPSNKVTEKGKDVELRCDPISGHTALYWYRQSLGQGLEFLIYFQGNSAPDKSGLPSDRFSAERTGGSVSTLTIQRTQQEDSAVYLCASSLNLGANSSPLHFGNGTRLTVT.